This T cell receptor (beta chain) was documented in a study of blood T cell repertoires in COVID-19. The CDR3 has 16 residues. The germline CDR1 and CDR2 sequences are MNHNS and SASEGT. V was clipped by 1 base and J by 6 bases; unmatched bases: 9. Categorization into cohorts depended on clinical history that participants reported. Two negative PCRs, clearance, or symptom resolution had been documented for recovered Cohort 3 donors. The authors' processing: By means of reference gene primer amplification, nucleated cell counts were estimated. Profiled with immunoSEQ multiplex PCR; TCRdb holds only in-frame clones, not every one. V, J and clone size are taken as reported in that table, and D and trimming were inferred from the DNA itself. There are about 180,000 clones in the sample; roughly 86% occur only once, and 7.5% to 10% lies in the top ten.

The chain combines TRBV6-1 with TRBJ2-7; 10 bases line up with TRBD2. The sequenced sample was PBMCs or T cells enriched from blood (not recorded which). The TCR comes from a woman aged 30 to 39 who had recovered from COVID-19. The CDR3 here is CASSEVLAGGRSEQYF. The CDR3 region has the DNA TGTGCCAGCAGTGAAGTTTTAGCGGGAGGAAGATCCGAGCAGTACTTC.